A single T cell receptor beta chain is shown here with its context. The antigen is undetermined. The CDR3 totals 16 residues. Germline loops: CDR1 LGHNA, CDR2 YSLEER. The V and J ends lost 6 bases and 5 bases respectively, with 20 bases between them. This record comes from a study of vaccination effects on CD4 cells after COVID-19. Whole-study context: From two convalescent patients, samples were taken 16 days and one week before vaccination. The study's findings and limits: Among infection- and vaccine-induced clones, marked clonal contraction occurred late after vaccination. Relatively few convalescent patients took part in the study, which had no early post-infection timepoints.

Pools of viral peptides were used by the ViraFEST assay to expand antigen-specific CD4+ T cells ahead of sequencing. After around 10 days in culture, the CD4+ T cells were isolated. The person had PCR-confirmed SARS-CoV-2 infection between March and December 2020. For each well, some 1.9 million PBMC were cultured with about 10 IU/ml IL-2 and 8 to 10 ug/ml peptides. Sequencing used immunoSEQ multiplex PCR; TCRdb keeps in-frame clones, though not all of them. The table shows around 25,000 clones, with 65% to 80% occurring only once. The rearrangement joins TRBV4-3 to TRBJ2-1; D unresolved. This receptor was obtained from a human donor who had a prior SARS-CoV-2 infection. The sample in question was CD4+ T cells from PBMCs cultured with HCoV-NL63 spike peptides, obtained before COVID-19 vaccination. The CDR3 is CASSRSPGKKNNEQFF. Written as DNA, the CDR3 is TGCGCCAGCAGTCGCTCTCCCGGTAAAAAGAACAATGAGCAGTTCTTC.